The 20 T cell receptor beta chains below come from one sample, sequenced in a study of T cells after posttransplantation cyclophosphamide. Using immunoSEQ multiplex PCR, the repertoire was profiled, and TCRdb retains in-frame clones only, with some absent. There are some 5,400 clones in the sample; around 93% occur only once, and 1.4% lies in the top ten. The sequenced material came from CD4+ T cells sorted from bone marrow. The receptors come from a woman aged 60 to 75 in good health, CMV-negative, and a related stem cell transplant donor.

This rearrangement joins TRBV6-5 to TRBJ1-2; TRBD1 might be the D (5 bases). This CDR3 is 12 amino acids long. Trimming pared 7 bases from V and 1 base from J, leaving 7 bases between. Germline assignment: CDR1 MNHEY and CDR2 SVGAGI. This chain's CDR3 is CASKTDNYGYTF. The CDR3 DNA follows: TGTGCCAGCAAGACAGATAACTATGGCTACACCTTC.

This clone was counted a single time. This chain connects TRBV28 to TRBJ1-2; D uncertain. The CDR3 runs 16 residues. V was clipped by 3 bases and J by 2 bases, with 16 bases between them. CDR1 and CDR2 (germline): MDHEN, SYDVKM. CDR3 bases: TGTGCCAGCAGTTTCTCATCGAGTCTCCCCAACTATGGCTACACCTTC. Amino acids: CASSFSSSLPNYGYTF.

This clone has just a few counts. V is TRBV7-9 and J is TRBJ2-1; a weak D match, TRBD2 (5 bases). CDR3 length: 15 residues. Per germline, CDR1 SEHNR and CDR2 FQNEAQ (reference sequence). The ends were cut back, 8 bases at V and 2 bases at J, with 16 bases in the middle. In nucleotides, the CDR3 is TGTGCCAGCCCCTTGACGGGGTTAACCTACAATGAGCAGTTCTTC. As protein: CASPLTGLTYNEQFF.

This sequence joins TRBV7-3 and TRBJ2-3, with D tentatively TRBD2 (6 bases). Looked up from germline, CDR1 is SGHTA and CDR2 is FQGTGA. V gave up 1 base and J gave up 2 bases, with 10 bases separating them. The CDR3 sequence is 15 residues long. CDR3 sequence: CASSLIGTPTDTQYF. The CDR3 DNA reads as TGTGCCAGCAGCTTAATCGGGACTCCCACAGATACGCAGTATTTT.

This clone was observed a few times. The gene calls are TRBV25-1 and TRBJ1-2; 8 nucleotides align to TRBD1. V trimming: 6 bases; J trimming: 8 bases; junction bases outside the gene matches: 8. Germline values: CDR1 MGHDK, CDR2 SYGVNS. This CDR3 region has 13 residues. CDR3 residues: CASRRTGTGGYTF. In nucleotides, the CDR3 is TGTGCCAGCAGGCGGACAGGGACAGGCGGCTACACCTTC.

This chain joins TRBV7-6 and TRBJ2-7, with 8 bases that match TRBD2. Germline loops: CDR1 SGHVS, CDR2 FNYEAQ. This CDR3 has 14 residues. With 5 bases clipped from V and 3 bases from J, the junction kept 6 bases outside the gene matches. CDR3 loop: CASSPLAGYYEQYF. Written as DNA, the CDR3 is TGTGCCAGCAGCCCGCTAGCGGGCTACTACGAGCAGTACTTC.

This clone was recorded only once. The J gene is TRBJ1-5, the V gene TRBV29-1; D unresolved. This CDR3 region has 17 residues. Trimming pared 2 bases from V and 0 bases from J, leaving 17 bases between. Germline V gene data show CDR1 as SQVTM and CDR2 as ANQGSEA. This CDR3 reads CSVESQPPTYSNQPQHF. The CDR3, as DNA: TGCAGCGTTGAATCCCAACCCCCCACCTATAGCAATCAGCCCCAGCATTTT.

The chain combines TRBV6-5 with TRBJ2-7, with a possible D match to TRBD2 (6 bases). V lost 6 bases, J lost 3 bases, and 12 bases lay in between. The CDR3 consists of 13 residues. Germline V gene sequence: CDR1 MNHEY, CDR2 SVGAGI. As DNA, the CDR3 is TGTGCCAGCAGGGGCCGGGAGATCTACGAGCAGTACTTC. It encodes CASRGREIYEQYF.

This clone was picked up one time. The chain couples TRBV9 to TRBJ1-2; 7 bases fit TRBD1. Germline trimming cut 4 bases from V and 10 bases from J; bases unmatched to any gene: 10. Germline CDR1 is SGDLS and CDR2 is YYNGEE. CDR3 length: 13 amino acids. The CDR3 bases are TGTGCCAGCAGCCACCCCGGGACAGTTCCCTACACCTTC. It translates to CASSHPGTVPYTF.

V and J are TRBV5-4 and TRBJ2-7; D call uncertain. V was trimmed by 2 bases and J by 3 bases, leaving 12 bases between them. Germline V gene sequence: CDR1 SGHNT, CDR2 YYREEE (reference sequence). The CDR3 spans 14 residues. The chain's CDR3 is CASSFWQSRYEQYF. Written as DNA, the CDR3 is TGTGCCAGCAGCTTTTGGCAGTCACGCTACGAGCAGTACTTC.

This clone appeared a single time. V usage is TRBV14 and J usage is TRBJ1-1; TRBD1 matches at 8 bases. This CDR3 is built from 15 residues. CDR1 SGHDN and CDR2 FVKESK come from the germline V gene. V was clipped by 3 bases and J by 4 bases; unmatched bases: 7. The CDR3 here is CASSQRTGLITEAFF. As DNA, the CDR3 is TGTGCCAGCAGCCAGAGGACAGGGTTGATCACTGAAGCTTTCTTT.

CDR3 amino acids: CASSHRGPYGYTF. Here the CDR3 DNA reads TGTGCCAGCAGCCACAGGGGGCCCTATGGCTACACCTTC. This rearrangement joins TRBV7-9 to TRBJ1-2; TRBD1 aligns across 9 bases. With V trimmed by 5 bases and J by 4 bases, 2 bases remained unmatched. The CDR3 length is 13 residues. Germline-derived CDR1 and CDR2 are SEHNR and FQNEAQ (reference sequence). The variable domain in full, with the rest retrieved from reference TRBV7-9 and TRBJ1-2, is DTGVSQNPRHKITKRGQNVTFRCDPISEHNRLYWYRQTLGQGPEFLTYFQNEAQLEKSRLLSDRFSAERPKGSFSTLEIQRTEQGDSAMYLCASSHRGPYGYTFGSGTRLTVV.

The V call is TRBV19, the J call TRBJ1-5, with 9 bases fitting TRBD1. Germline V gene sequence: CDR1 LNHDA, CDR2 SQIVND (reference sequence). V trimming: 3 bases; J trimming: 6 bases; junction bases outside the gene matches: 6. The CDR3 extends over 15 amino acids. The CDR3 sequence: CASSMTTTGGQPQHF. The CDR3 nucleotides read TGTGCCAGTAGTATGACCACGACAGGGGGTCAGCCCCAGCATTTT.

The CDR3, as DNA: TGTGCCAGCAGTTCCCTGGGACTAGCGGGACTCGAGAGCTCCTACGAGCAGTACTTC. It translates to CASSSLGLAGLESSYEQYF. V and J are TRBV27 and TRBJ2-7; 13 bases fit TRBD2. Trimming cost V 4 bases and J 0 bases; bases outside gene matches: 12. Germline CDR1 and CDR2: MNHEY and SMNVEV (reference sequence). This CDR3 spans 19 amino acids.

CDR3 amino acids: CASSLDRGEAFF. The CDR3 nucleotides are TGTGCCAGCAGCTTAGATAGGGGAGAAGCTTTCTTT. This rearrangement joins TRBV7-2 to TRBJ1-1; TRBD1 might be the D (5 bases). V was shortened by 1 base and J by 8 bases, with 8 bases between the two germline ends. The CDR3 length is 12 residues. Germline lookup yields CDR1 SGHTA and CDR2 FQGNSA.

The chain employs TRBV28 and TRBJ1-5; 8 bases fit TRBD1. The CDR3 totals 17 residues. CDR1 and CDR2 from the germline V gene are MDHEN and SYDVKM. Trimming removed 4 bases from V and 2 bases from J; junction bases left unmatched: 10. The CDR3 DNA sequence: TGTGCCAGCAGTTCGACCGGGACAGGCGGCGGCAATCAGCCCCAGCATTTT. This sequence encodes CASSSTGTGGGNQPQHF. Drawing the rest from reference TRBV28 and TRBJ1-5, the complete variable domain is DVKVTQSSRYLVKRTGEKVFLECVQDMDHENMFWYRQDPGLGLRLIYFSYDVKMKEKGDIPEGYSVSREKKERFSLILESASTNQTSMYLCASSSTGTGGGNQPQHFGDGTRLSIL.

This chain links TRBV15 with TRBJ1-2; 8 bases fit TRBD1. CDR3 length: 17 residues. Trimming cost V 0 bases and J 6 bases; bases outside gene matches: 12. CDR1 and CDR2 (germline): LNHNV, YYDKDF (reference sequence). For the CDR3, the DNA is TGTGCCACCAGCAGAGATCGTTTAGGACAGGGAAGGCATGGCTACACCTTC. The encoded protein is CATSRDRLGQGRHGYTF.

The chain is built from TRBV5-6 and TRBJ2-1; 10 positions agree with TRBD1. V lost 2 bases, J lost 8 bases, and 7 bases stayed unmatched. There are 15 residues in the CDR3. Germline loops: CDR1 SGHDT, CDR2 YYEEEE. CDR3 DNA: TGTGCCAGCAGCTTCACGGGACAGGGGTTCGATGAGCAGTTCTTC. As protein: CASSFTGQGFDEQFF.

This clone was observed once. V and J are TRBV25-1 and TRBJ2-1; 9 nucleotides line up with TRBD2. Germline CDR1 and CDR2: MGHDK and SYGVNS. The CDR3 contains 12 residues. Trimming removed 10 bases from V and 7 bases from J; junction bases left unmatched: 5. CDR3 amino acids: CATSGLANEQFF. The CDR3 DNA sequence: TGTGCCACTTCCGGACTAGCGAATGAGCAGTTCTTC.

V is TRBV13 and J is TRBJ2-1, with D possibly being TRBD2 (5 bases). This CDR3 region has 15 residues. Germline values: CDR1 PRHDT, CDR2 FYEKMQ (reference sequence). V was clipped by 5 bases and J by 8 bases, with 19 bases between them. CDR3 sequence reads: CASSPGVANHYEQFF. CDR3 nucleotide sequence: TGTGCCAGCAGCCCCGGGGTAGCTAACCACTATGAGCAGTTCTTC.